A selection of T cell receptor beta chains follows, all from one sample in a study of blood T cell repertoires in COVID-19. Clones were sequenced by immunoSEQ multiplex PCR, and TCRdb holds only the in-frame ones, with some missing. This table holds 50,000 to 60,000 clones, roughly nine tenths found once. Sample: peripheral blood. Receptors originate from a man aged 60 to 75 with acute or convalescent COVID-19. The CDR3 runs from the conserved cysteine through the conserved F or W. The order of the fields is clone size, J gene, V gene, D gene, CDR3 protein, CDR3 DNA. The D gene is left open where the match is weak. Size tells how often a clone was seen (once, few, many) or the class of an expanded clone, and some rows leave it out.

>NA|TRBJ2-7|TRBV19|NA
CASSISQGYEQYF
TGTGCCAGTAGTATCTCCCAGGGCTACGAGCAGTACTTC
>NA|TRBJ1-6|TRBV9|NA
CASSVAPGSNSPLHF
TGTGCCAGCAGCGTAGCTCCAGGGTCTAATTCACCCCTCCACTTT
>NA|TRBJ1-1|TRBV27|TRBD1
CASSLRGQDPMNTEAFF
TGTGCCAGCAGTTTAAGGGGACAGGATCCCATGAACACTGAAGCTTTCTTT
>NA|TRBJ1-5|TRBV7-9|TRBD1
CASSSDSTGNSNQPQHF
TGTGCCAGCAGCTCGGATTCGACAGGGAATAGCAATCAGCCCCAGCATTTT
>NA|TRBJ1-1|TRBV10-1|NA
CASSAGLLNTEAFF
TGCGCCAGCAGCGCAGGGCTTCTGAACACTGAAGCTTTCTTT
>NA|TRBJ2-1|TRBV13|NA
CASEFGDEQFF
TGTGCCAGCGAATTCGGGGATGAGCAGTTCTTC
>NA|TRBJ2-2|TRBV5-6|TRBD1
CASSLRTGAGTGELFF
TGTGCCAGCAGCTTGCGGACAGGGGCCGGCACCGGGGAGCTGTTTTTT
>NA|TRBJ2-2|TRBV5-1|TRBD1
CASRTGTGGTGELFF
TGCGCCAGCCGTACCGGGACAGGGGGCACCGGGGAGCTGTTTTTT
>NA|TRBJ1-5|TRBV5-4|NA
CASSFGQSAQHF
TGTGCCAGCAGCTTCGGACAGTCAGCCCAGCATTTT
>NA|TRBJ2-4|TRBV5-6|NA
CASSLGAGNIQYF
TGTGCCAGCAGCTTGGGGGCAGGAAACATTCAGTACTTC
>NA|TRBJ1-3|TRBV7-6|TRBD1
CASSSGQGNTIYF
TGTGCCAGCAGCTCGGGACAGGGAAACACCATATATTTT
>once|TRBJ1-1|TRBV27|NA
CASLSGTEAFF
TGTGCCAGTCTCTCGGGCACTGAAGCTTTCTTT
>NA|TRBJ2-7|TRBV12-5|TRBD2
CASGLPGLAGLVYEQYF
TGTGCTAGTGGTTTACCCGGACTAGCGGGACTGGTTTACGAGCAGTACTTC
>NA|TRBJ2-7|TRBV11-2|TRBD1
CASSLVGTGGDEQYF
TGTGCCAGCAGCTTAGTAGGGACAGGGGGTGACGAGCAGTACTTC
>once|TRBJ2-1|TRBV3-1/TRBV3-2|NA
CASSQDRGGEQFF
TGTGCCAGCAGCCAAGATCGGGGAGGTGAGCAGTTCTTC
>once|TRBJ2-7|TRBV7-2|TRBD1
CASSPGQGMSEQYF
TGTGCCAGCAGCCCCGGACAGGGGATGAGCGAGCAGTACTTC
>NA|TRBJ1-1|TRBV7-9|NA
CASSLLVGVEAFF
TGTGCCAGCAGCTTACTTGTAGGGGTTGAAGCTTTCTTT
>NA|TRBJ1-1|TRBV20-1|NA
CSASYYTEAFF
TGCAGTGCTAGTTACTACACTGAAGCTTTCTTT
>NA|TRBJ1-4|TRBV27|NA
CASSSPGGDEKLFF
TGTGCCAGCAGTTCCCCGGGGGGAGATGAAAAACTGTTTTTT
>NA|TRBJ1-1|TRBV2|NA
CASSRGGRDGRDAEAFF
TGTGCCAGCAGTCGAGGAGGGAGGGATGGGCGAGACGCTGAAGCTTTCTTT
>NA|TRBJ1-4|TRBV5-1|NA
CASSVQGWREKLFF
TGCGCCAGCAGCGTACAGGGCTGGCGGGAAAAACTGTTTTTT
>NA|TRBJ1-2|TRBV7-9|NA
CASSRDSGYTF
TGTGCCAGCAGCCGGGACTCAGGCTACACCTTC
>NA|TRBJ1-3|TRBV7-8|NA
CASSPRTDNSGNTIYF
TGTGCCAGCAGCCCTCGGACAGACAACTCTGGAAACACCATATATTTT
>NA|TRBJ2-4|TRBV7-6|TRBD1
CASSLETGGAKNIQYF
TGTGCCAGCAGCTTAGAAACAGGGGGAGCCAAAAACATTCAGTACTTC
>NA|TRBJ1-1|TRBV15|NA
CATRRGGRTEAFF
TGTGCCACCAGACGGGGGGGTAGGACTGAAGCTTTCTTT
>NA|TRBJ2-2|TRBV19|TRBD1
CASSRGQGKSGELFF
TGTGCCAGTAGTAGAGGACAGGGGAAGTCCGGGGAGCTGTTTTTT
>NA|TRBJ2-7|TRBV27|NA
CASSPTRGTLTF
TGTGCCAGCAGCCCCACCCGGGGGACTCTCACCTTC